The 7 T cell receptor beta chains listed next were all sequenced from one sample in a study of OX40 agonist ivuxolimab in advanced cancers. Profiling relied on immunoSEQ multiplex PCR, and the TCRdb table lists in-frame clones only, not all of them. The sample records 80,000 to 95,000 clones, about 89% being singletons. Sequenced material: CD4+ or CD8+ T cells sorted from blood, taken in a trial of the OX40 agonist ivuxolimab. Source of these receptors: an adult with an advanced solid tumor such as melanoma, head and neck, liver or kidney cancer.

The chain employs TRBV7-9 and TRBJ2-1; TRBD2 matches at 9 bases. Unmatched junction bases numbered 4, after V lost 1 base and J lost 6 bases. This CDR3 is built from 15 residues. Germline V gene data show CDR1 as SEHNR and CDR2 as FQNEAQ (reference sequence). As DNA, the CDR3 is TGTGCCAGCAGCTTAGTGGCGGGAGGGCCCAATGAGCAGTTCTTC. Protein: CASSLVAGGPNEQFF.

The chain carries TRBV9 and TRBJ2-1; D gene unclear. V dropped 6 bases and J dropped 0 bases, with 10 bases sitting between them. Germline-derived CDR1 and CDR2 are SGDLS and YYNGEE. This CDR3 is 14 amino acids long. The CDR3 loop is CASTPTSSYNEQFF. The DNA for the CDR3 is TGTGCCAGCACCCCGACGAGCTCCTACAATGAGCAGTTCTTC. Full variable domain (remainder filled in from reference TRBV9 and TRBJ2-1): DSGVTQTPKHLITATGQRVTLRCSPRSGDLSVYWYQQSLDQGLQFLIQYYNGEERAKGNILERFSAQQFPDLHSELNLSSLELGDSALYFCASTPTSSYNEQFFGPGTRLTVL.

The chain has TRBV7-3 and TRBJ2-1; D might be TRBD2 (5 bases). Trimming removed 5 bases at V and 0 bases at J, with 11 bases between. The CDR3 totals 15 residues. Germline lookup yields CDR1 SGHTA and CDR2 FQGTGA. The chain's CDR3 is CASSRTLSSYNEQFF. The DNA for the CDR3 is TGTGCCAGCAGCCGGACTCTAAGCTCCTACAATGAGCAGTTCTTC.

The chain combines TRBV30 with TRBJ2-3; D ambiguous. V was pared by 3 bases and J by 3 bases, with 4 bases between. This CDR3 spans 11 amino acids. The germline gives CDR1 GTSNPN, CDR2 SVGIG (reference sequence). This chain's CDR3 is CAWRMTDTQYF. The DNA for the CDR3 is TGTGCCTGGAGAATGACAGATACGCAGTATTTT.

This chain uses TRBV25-1 with TRBJ1-4; no firm D call. The CDR3 sequence is 18 residues long. The V end was cut by 2 bases, the J end by 5 bases, with 21 bases between. CDR1 MGHDK and CDR2 SYGVNS come from the germline V gene. As DNA, the CDR3 is TGTGCCAGCAGTGAAAGGCCCCCCACTGGTGCCCAGAATGAAAAACTGTTTTTT. This encodes CASSERPPTGAQNEKLFF.

In this sample, this clone turned up once. The chain links TRBV9 to TRBJ1-4; D unclear. V lost 4 bases and J lost 0, with 10 bases in between. CDR1 is SGDLS and CDR2 is YYNGEE in the germline V gene. The CDR3 consists of 15 residues. CDR3: CASSTTTSTNEKLFF. CDR3 DNA sequence: TGTGCCAGCAGCACAACAACTTCAACTAATGAAAAACTGTTTTTT.

This chain connects TRBV25-1 to TRBJ1-1, with D perhaps matching TRBD1 (6 bases). The CDR3 contains 15 residues. Trimming cost V 3 bases and J 4 bases, with 15 bases left between them. Germline V gene lookup returns CDR1 MGHDK and CDR2 SYGVNS. Here the CDR3 DNA reads TGTGCCAGCAGTGACCAGGGGTTGGTGATCACTGAAGCTTTCTTT. Protein product: CASSDQGLVITEAFF.